This T cell receptor beta chain comes out of a study of blood T cell repertoires in COVID-19. Looking at the study overall: PBMCs, B-cell-depleted T cells, or T cells provided the cDNA or gDNA that made up the material.

This CDR3 comprises 12 residues. V lost 3 bases to trimming and J lost 8 bases, with 10 bases between them. Repertoires were generated with immunoSEQ multiplex PCR, while TCRdb's copy carries only in-frame clones and drops some. The sample lists roughly 180,000 clones, roughly 80% seen once, with 5.6% in the top ten. This sequence was found in a woman aged 40 to 50 with acute COVID-19. The rearrangement uses TRBV12-3 or TRBV12-4 and TRBJ1-1; D unresolved. Source material: PBMCs or T cells enriched from blood (not recorded which). CDR3 region: CASSLSPGEAFF. DNA for the CDR3: TGTGCCAGCAGTTTGTCCCCAGGAGAAGCTTTCTTT.